This TCR beta chain was obtained from a study of cytomegalovirus exposure and HLA in healthy donors. Findings and limits, study-wide: Reportedly, a later analysis found an Asian-associated ancestry cluster had fewer N-insertions than the roughly 670-donor mean.

With regard to this clone: Antigen specificity is unknown.

The J segment lost 2 bases and the V segment lost 7 bases, leaving 6 bases of the junction unmatched. This CDR3 has 14 residues. From germline, CDR1 is LNHDA and CDR2 SQIVND (reference sequence). The PCR used 60 Vbeta and 13 Jbeta primers. Original analysis: The authors later counted around 80 million unique TCR beta chains, some 9.9 million of them shared. Sequencing was performed with immunoSEQ multiplex PCR; in TCRdb, only in-frame clones are kept and a portion is missing. The DNA gave D and trimming, while V, J and clone size come from that table. The sample consists of some 78,000 clones, 72% of them appearing once.

The sample comprised PBMCs. V gene TRBV19 combines with J gene TRBJ2-3; 7 positions match TRBD1. The TCR was taken from a woman aged 40 to 55 in good health and CMV-seropositive. CDR3: CASTGDRVTDTQYF. The CDR3 region has the DNA TGTGCCAGTACCGGGGACAGAGTCACAGATACGCAGTATTTT.